Below, 20 T cell receptor beta chains from the same sample are listed, as sequenced in a study of OX40 agonist ivuxolimab in advanced cancers. Clones were sequenced by immunoSEQ multiplex PCR, and TCRdb holds only the in-frame ones, with some missing. The sample lists tens of thousands of clones; approximately 91% were seen once. The sample in question was CD4+ or CD8+ T cells sorted from blood, obtained in a trial of the OX40 agonist ivuxolimab. All receptors come from an adult with an advanced solid tumor such as melanoma, head and neck, liver or kidney cancer.

The chain carries TRBV5-6 and TRBJ1-5; 9 positions agree with TRBD1. V gave up 0 bases and J gave up 8 bases; unmatched junction bases: 6. CDR3 size: 15 residues. Germline-derived CDR1 and CDR2 are SGHDT and YYEEEE. The CDR3: CASSLATGGYEPQHF. In DNA, the CDR3 is TGTGCCAGCAGCTTGGCGACAGGGGGTTATGAGCCCCAGCATTTT.

CDR3 protein: CAWGPEAAYEQYF. The CDR3, as DNA: TGTGCCTGGGGGCCCGAGGCAGCCTACGAGCAGTACTTC. This chain joins TRBV30 and TRBJ2-7, with D unresolved. Trimming shortened V by 5 bases and J by 2 bases, and 13 bases separated the two germline ends. CDR3 length equals 13 residues. CDR1 GTSNPN and CDR2 SVGIG come from the germline V gene (reference sequence).

J is TRBJ2-1 and V is TRBV4-1, with 9 bases lining up with TRBD2. The CDR3 spans 16 residues. The V and J ends lost 0 bases and 5 bases, in that order; junction bases with no gene match: 5. Germline CDR1 reads MGHRA; CDR2 reads YSYEKL. The CDR3 DNA reads TGCGCCAGCAGCCAAGATCAGCGGGAGGTAGACAATGAGCAGTTCTTC. Protein: CASSQDQREVDNEQFF.

The V gene is TRBV7-3, the J gene TRBJ2-3; 9 bases fit TRBD1. The V and J ends lost 5 bases and 3 bases, in that order; junction bases with no gene match: 3. Germline V gene sequence: CDR1 SGHTA, CDR2 FQGTGA. CDR3 length: 14 amino acids. CDR3 DNA sequence: TGTGCCAGCAGCCTCGACAGGGGGACAGATACGCAGTATTTT. Translated, it gives CASSLDRGTDTQYF.

This clone has a single count. The J gene is TRBJ2-5, the V gene TRBV30; 10 bases agree with TRBD2. The CDR3 is made up of 15 amino acids. Germline CDR1 and CDR2: GTSNPN and SVGIG (reference sequence). The V segment lost 5 bases and the J segment 5 bases; nucleotides outside the gene matches: 11. The CDR3 region is CAWGYGLAGVETQYF. Written as DNA, the CDR3 is TGTGCCTGGGGGTATGGGCTAGCGGGAGTCGAGACCCAGTACTTC.

This clone was seen a single time. The genes are TRBV19 and TRBJ1-2; 10 nucleotides agree with TRBD1. Per germline, CDR1 LNHDA and CDR2 SQIVND (reference sequence). With 2 bases clipped from V and 1 base from J, the junction kept 4 bases outside the gene matches. The CDR3 has 16 amino acids. The CDR3 here is CASSIRGQGINYGYTF. As DNA, the CDR3 is TGTGCCAGTAGTATAAGGGGACAGGGGATTAACTATGGCTACACCTTC. Based on the CDR3 plus reference TRBV19 and TRBJ1-2, the full variable domain is DGGITQSPKYLFRKEGQNVTLSCEQNLNHDAMYWYRQDPGQGLRLIYYSQIVNDFQKGDIAEGYSVSREKKESFPLTVTSAQKNPTAFYLCASSIRGQGINYGYTFGSGTRLTVV.

J is TRBJ2-3 and V is TRBV19; 10 bases agree with TRBD2. The germline V gene has CDR1 LNHDA and CDR2 SQIVND (reference sequence). The CDR3 runs to 17 residues. V gave up 4 bases and J gave up 0 bases; unmatched junction bases: 7. In DNA form, the CDR3 reads TGTGCCAGTAGTACCACCCGGACTAGCGGAAGCACAGATACGCAGTATTTT. Protein sequence: CASSTTRTSGSTDTQYF.

This clone was counted a single time. V and J are TRBV5-6 and TRBJ1-1; a possible D gene is TRBD1 (5 bases). The CDR3 spans 13 residues. V was trimmed by 4 bases and J by 4 bases, leaving 11 bases between them. Germline lookup yields CDR1 SGHDT and CDR2 YYEEEE. CDR3 residues: CASSPAGVTEAFF. Written as DNA, the CDR3 is TGTGCCAGCAGCCCCGCGGGGGTCACTGAAGCTTTCTTT.

This sequence joins TRBV7-9 and TRBJ2-7; 8 bases match TRBD1. In germline, CDR1 is SEHNR, CDR2 FQNEAQ (reference sequence). Trimming removed 6 bases from V and 7 bases from J; junction bases left unmatched: 5. CDR3 length: 12 residues. CDR3 loop: CASRATGGEQYF. The CDR3 DNA reads as TGTGCCAGCAGAGCAACAGGGGGTGAGCAGTACTTC. Complete variable domain (other parts from reference TRBV7-9 and TRBJ2-7): DTGVSQNPRHKITKRGQNVTFRCDPISEHNRLYWYRQTLGQGPEFLTYFQNEAQLEKSRLLSDRFSAERPKGSFSTLEIQRTEQGDSAMYLCASRATGGEQYFGPGTRLTVT.

The gene calls are TRBV30 and TRBJ2-5; TRBD2 agrees at 9 bases. The CDR3 is 12 amino acids. The V gene's germline CDR1 is GTSNPN and CDR2 SVGIG (reference sequence). V lost 6 bases and J lost 4; bases outside the gene matches: 3. The CDR3 nucleotides are TGTGCCTGCGGCGGGAGGGGAGAGACCCAGTACTTC. Amino acids: CACGGRGETQYF.

A single count supports this clone. Other DNA sequences of this sample code for an identical CDR3. The chain has TRBV2 and TRBJ2-1, with 11 bases aligning to TRBD1. The junction had 4 bases not matched to a gene; V was cut back by 6 bases and J by 6 bases. Germline CDR1 is SNHLY and CDR2 is FYNNEI. CDR3 length: 14 residues. CDR3 coding DNA: TGTGCCAGCAGCGGGACAGGGGGTTTCAATGAGCAGTTCTTC. Encoded protein: CASSGTGGFNEQFF.

The genes are TRBV6-5 and TRBJ1-2; D perhaps matches TRBD1 (5 bases). The CDR3 spans 14 residues. CDR1 is MNHEY, CDR2 SVGAGI, per germline. Trimming removed 0 bases from V and 6 bases from J, with 11 bases in between. CDR3 DNA sequence: TGTGCCAGCAGTTACTCGAGGCAGGGTAATGGCTACACCTTC. This encodes CASSYSRQGNGYTF.

This chain uses TRBV28 with TRBJ2-5, with TRBD1 matching 8 bases. Germline V gene sequence: CDR1 MDHEN, CDR2 SYDVKM. This CDR3 is built from 16 residues. V dropped 2 bases and J dropped 2; count of bases not matched to a gene: 7. The chain's CDR3 is CASSLPLGTGQETQYF. In nucleotides, the CDR3 is TGTGCCAGCAGTTTACCGCTGGGGACAGGTCAAGAGACCCAGTACTTC. Variable domain in full (rest from reference TRBV28 and TRBJ2-5): DVKVTQSSRYLVKRTGEKVFLECVQDMDHENMFWYRQDPGLGLRLIYFSYDVKMKEKGDIPEGYSVSREKKERFSLILESASTNQTSMYLCASSLPLGTGQETQYFGPGTRLLVL.

In regard to this clone: This specimen includes other DNA sequences encoding the same CDR3. V and J are TRBV5-8 and TRBJ1-1; 7 bases map to TRBD1. Trimming cost V 4 bases and J 0 bases; bases outside gene matches: 3. The CDR3 is 14 amino acids. Germline V gene sequence: CDR1 SGHTS, CDR2 YDEGEE. The CDR3 loop reads CASSPGTVNTEAFF. Here the CDR3 DNA reads TGTGCCAGCAGCCCTGGGACAGTGAACACTGAAGCTTTCTTT.

Here the CDR3 reads CASSYLAGVGNEQFF. Written as DNA, the CDR3 is TGTGCCAGCAGTTACTTAGCGGGAGTGGGTAATGAGCAGTTCTTC. V gene TRBV6-5 combines with J gene TRBJ2-1; 9 positions agree with TRBD2. V lost 1 base and J lost 7; bases outside the gene matches: 5. The V gene's germline CDR1 is MNHEY and CDR2 SVGAGI. This CDR3 is 15 amino acids long.

This clone came up once. The chain links TRBV6-5 to TRBJ1-1, with no clear D. The ends were cut back, 0 bases at V and 6 bases at J, with 8 bases in the middle. The germline CDR1 and CDR2 sequences are MNHEY and SVGAGI. This CDR3 region has 13 residues. In DNA form, the CDR3 reads TGTGCCAGCAGTTACTCGGCGGGGTCTGAAGCTTTCTTT. It translates to CASSYSAGSEAFF.

The rearrangement uses TRBV13 and TRBJ2-1; TRBD2 aligns across 10 bases. CDR1 and CDR2 from the germline V gene are PRHDT and FYEKMQ (reference sequence). With 0 bases clipped from V and 7 bases from J, the junction kept 3 bases outside the gene matches. The CDR3 extends over 15 amino acids. This CDR3 is CASSLGTSGYNEQFF. CDR3 DNA sequence: TGTGCCAGCAGCTTAGGGACTAGCGGGTATAATGAGCAGTTCTTC.

The chain has TRBV27 and TRBJ2-1; D is unresolved. Germline V CDR1 and CDR2: MNHEY, SMNVEV (reference sequence). The CDR3 extends over 14 amino acids. V was cut by 5 bases and J by 8 bases, with 16 bases left in between. In nucleotides, the CDR3 is TGTGCCAGCAGTGTCTCCCGTCTGGGCCATGAGCAGTTCTTC. This encodes CASSVSRLGHEQFF.

This chain links TRBV13 with TRBJ2-7; 13 bases align to TRBD2. V was clipped by 5 bases and J by 4 bases; unmatched bases: 8. Germline-derived CDR1 and CDR2 are PRHDT and FYEKMQ (reference sequence). The CDR3 has 16 amino acids. The CDR3 DNA is TGTGCCAGCAGCAACCCTCGGACTAGCGGGAGTTACGAGCAGTACTTC. Its translation is CASSNPRTSGSYEQYF.

V is TRBV13 and J is TRBJ2-7; 8 nucleotides agree with TRBD1. This CDR3 has 14 residues. The V and J ends lost 5 bases and 2 bases, in that order; junction bases with no gene match: 5. The germline V gene has CDR1 PRHDT and CDR2 FYEKMQ (reference sequence). CDR3 protein: CASSPQGGPYEQYF. In DNA, the CDR3 is TGTGCCAGCAGCCCACAGGGGGGCCCCTACGAGCAGTACTTC.